A single sample gave rise to the 21 T cell receptor beta chains below, sequenced in a study of blood T cell repertoires in COVID-19. Profiling relied on immunoSEQ multiplex PCR, and the TCRdb table lists in-frame clones only, not all of them. The table shows about 100,000 clones, with 80% to 95% occurring only once. Sample: peripheral blood. These receptors were taken from a man younger than 30 with acute or convalescent COVID-19.

This rearrangement joins TRBV10-3 to TRBJ1-2; TRBD1 matches at 9 bases. The V gene's germline CDR1 is ENHRY and CDR2 SYGVKD. The CDR3 length is 12 residues. The J segment lost 7 bases and the V segment lost 10 bases, leaving 7 bases of the junction unmatched. The CDR3 reads CATSDRGSGYTF. For the CDR3, the DNA is TGTGCCACCTCCGACAGGGGGTCTGGCTACACCTTC.

CDR3 residues: CASSLAGGSYNEQYF. The CDR3 DNA reads TGTGCCAGCAGCTTAGCCGGCGGGAGTTACAACGAGCAGTACTTC. This chain connects TRBV7-9 to TRBJ2-7; TRBD2 agrees at 7 bases. The CDR3 has 15 residues. Germline V CDR1 and CDR2: SEHNR, FQNEAQ (reference sequence). J was trimmed by 5 bases and V by 0 bases; bases with no gene match: 7.

V and J are TRBV9 and TRBJ1-3; weak D call: TRBD1 (5 bases). V was cut by 3 bases and J by 7 bases, with 17 bases left in between. The CDR3 is 15 amino acids. The germline V gene has CDR1 SGDLS and CDR2 YYNGEE. CDR3 DNA sequence: TGTGCCAGCAGCGGCGTCCTAGGGCCAGGGAACACCATATATTTT. It translates to CASSGVLGPGNTIYF.

The V and J genes are TRBV9 and TRBJ1-2; perhaps TRBD1 as D (5 bases). Germline V CDR1 and CDR2: SGDLS, YYNGEE. The CDR3 runs 14 residues. V was clipped by 3 bases and J by 8 bases, with 17 bases between them. The CDR3: CASSAPAGKEGYTF. DNA of the CDR3: TGTGCCAGCAGCGCCCCTGCAGGGAAGGAAGGCTACACCTTC. The full variable domain, with the rest looked up from reference TRBV9 and TRBJ1-2, is DSGVTQTPKHLITATGQRVTLRCSPRSGDLSVYWYQQSLDQGLQFLIQYYNGEERAKGNILERFSAQQFPDLHSELNLSSLELGDSALYFCASSAPAGKEGYTFGSGTRLTVV.

CDR3 in DNA: TGTGCCAGCAGCTTAGAAGCTCGGAGGAGACTAGCGGGGGGAAGCTCCTACAATGAGCAGTTCTTC. Translating gives CASSLEARRRLAGGSSYNEQFF. This chain connects TRBV13 to TRBJ2-1; TRBD2 matches 13 bases. The CDR3 contains 22 residues. With 1 base clipped from V and 0 bases from J, the junction kept 15 bases outside the gene matches. Germline V gene sequence: CDR1 PRHDT, CDR2 FYEKMQ (reference sequence). Variable domain in full (rest from reference TRBV13 and TRBJ2-1): AAGVIQSPRHLIKEKRETATLKCYPIPRHDTVYWYQQGPGQDPQFLISFYEKMQSDKGSIPDRFSAQQFSDYHSELNMSSLELGDSALYFCASSLEARRRLAGGSSYNEQFFGPGTRLTVL.

This chain uses TRBV6-5 with TRBJ1-1; 9 nucleotides line up with TRBD1. Germline CDR1 and CDR2: MNHEY and SVGAGI. The ends lost 0 bases at V and 5 bases at J; junction bases unmatched: 7. CDR3 size: 16 residues. CDR3 protein: CASSYSTGQGKTEAFF. CDR3 bases: TGTGCCAGCAGTTACTCGACGGGACAGGGAAAAACTGAAGCTTTCTTT.

V usage is TRBV5-1 and J usage is TRBJ2-5; 9 bases fit TRBD2. This CDR3 has 15 amino acids. CDR1 is SGHRS and CDR2 is YFSETQ in the germline V gene. V trimming: 7 bases; J trimming: 7 bases; junction bases outside the gene matches: 14. The DNA for the CDR3 is TGCGCCAGCGGAGTGACTAGCGGATCAGAGGGGACCCAGTACTTC. Protein sequence: CASGVTSGSEGTQYF. The full variable domain, with the rest looked up from reference TRBV5-1 and TRBJ2-5, is KAGVTQTPRYLIKTRGQQVTLSCSPISGHRSVSWYQQTPGQGLQFLFEYFSETQRNKGNFPGRFSGRQFSNSRSEMNVSTLELGDSALYLCASGVTSGSEGTQYFGPGTRLLVL.

Only one count was recorded for this clone. This chain connects TRBV3-1 (or the pseudogene TRBV3-2) to TRBJ2-3; TRBD2 aligns across 8 bases. V lost 4 bases and J lost 2; bases outside the gene matches: 2. The CDR3 runs to 14 residues. The germline V gene encodes CDR1 LGHDT and CDR2 YNNKEL (reference sequence). This CDR3 reads CASSLAGNTDTQYF. DNA of the CDR3: TGTGCCAGCAGCCTAGCGGGGAACACAGATACGCAGTATTTT.

The rearrangement uses TRBV19 and TRBJ1-1, with D unclear. V was pared by 1 base and J by 1 base, with 10 bases between. The CDR3 covers 15 residues. Germline V lookup: CDR1 LNHDA, CDR2 SQIVND (reference sequence). In nucleotides, the CDR3 is TGTGCCAGTAGTATAGCAGGAGGGTCGAACACTGAAGCTTTCTTT. This gives the protein CASSIAGGSNTEAFF.

The CDR3 DNA is TGTGCCAGCAGCACAGGACAGGGGGCGAGGGGAAACACCATATATTTT. The encoded protein is CASSTGQGARGNTIYF. This rearrangement joins TRBV7-8 to TRBJ1-3; 11 nucleotides match TRBD1. The germline gives CDR1 SGHVS, CDR2 FQNEAQ. V was clipped by 5 bases and J by 4 bases; unmatched bases: 7. The CDR3 has 16 residues.

The chain uses TRBV19 and TRBJ2-5; 7 bases fit TRBD1. V trimming: 10 bases; J trimming: 5 bases; junction bases outside the gene matches: 10. The CDR3 is 13 amino acids. Germline CDR1 reads LNHDA; CDR2 reads SQIVND (reference sequence). The CDR3 protein is CATQRGQSETQYF. CDR3 sequence (DNA): TGTGCCACCCAGAGGGGGCAGAGCGAGACCCAGTACTTC.

The chain links TRBV6-5 to TRBJ2-3; perhaps TRBD1 as D (5 bases). The CDR3 runs 11 residues. Germline assignment: CDR1 MNHEY and CDR2 SVGAGI. The ends were cut back, 7 bases at V and 10 bases at J, with 12 bases in the middle. CDR3 DNA: TGTGCCAGCACAAGGGGCTATGCGCAGTATTTT. Protein: CASTRGYAQYF.

J is TRBJ2-1 and V is TRBV6-5; D might be TRBD2 (6 bases). The CDR3 is 16 residues long. Germline values: CDR1 MNHEY, CDR2 SVGAGI. Trimming pared 4 bases from V and 0 bases from J, leaving 13 bases between. CDR3 loop: CASSSTSFSSYNEQFF. In nucleotides, the CDR3 is TGTGCCAGCAGTTCTACTAGCTTCAGCTCCTACAATGAGCAGTTCTTC.

The chain is built from TRBV19 and TRBJ1-1; D is ambiguous. The CDR3 totals 14 residues. The germline V gene has CDR1 LNHDA and CDR2 SQIVND (reference sequence). V shed 4 bases and J shed 2 bases, with 11 bases lying between them. This CDR3 is CASSRKLKNTEAFF. In nucleotides, the CDR3 is TGTGCCAGTAGTAGAAAACTAAAAAACACTGAAGCTTTCTTT.

With respect to this clone: The junction does not match germline at one end; this may be a read error. This chain joins TRBV9 and TRBJ2-2, with TRBD2 matching 8 bases. Per the germline V gene, CDR1 is SGDLS and CDR2 is YYNGEE. The CDR3 spans 16 residues. CDR3 in DNA: TGTGCCAGCAGCGTGTTTGGCGGGAGGAACATCGGGGAGCTGTTTTTT. Protein sequence: CASSVFGGRNIGELFF. Variable domain in full (rest from reference TRBV9 and TRBJ2-2): DSGVTQTPKHLITATGQRVTLRCSPRSGDLSVYWYQQSLDQGLQFLIQYYNGEERAKGNILERFSAQQFPDLHSELNLSSLELGDSALYFCASSVFGGRNIGELFFGEGSRLTVL.

The V call is TRBV24-1, the J call TRBJ2-1; 12 nucleotides agree with TRBD2. V shed 3 bases, J shed 10 bases, and the junction held 12 bases outside the gene matches. Germline V gives CDR1 KGHDR, CDR2 SFDVKD. This CDR3 is built from 17 residues. CDR3 sequence: CATSDTSGTSGLGEQFF. CDR3 nucleotides: TGTGCCACCAGTGATACTTCCGGGACTAGCGGGTTAGGGGAGCAGTTCTTC.

The chain carries TRBV6-4 and TRBJ1-1, with a tentative D call TRBD1 (6 bases). V was clipped by 5 bases and J by 4 bases, with 20 bases between them. The CDR3 is 16 amino acids. Per the germline V gene, CDR1 is MRHNA and CDR2 is SNTAGT. The CDR3 DNA reads TGTGCCAGCAGTTACAGTGGACAGCTGAATTGCACTGAAGCTTTCTTT. As protein: CASSYSGQLNCTEAFF.

The CDR3, as DNA: TGTGCCAGCAGTTTGGCCGGGGGGGGACTGTTTTTT. It yields the protein CASSLAGGGLFF. V is TRBV27 and J is TRBJ1-4; D is perhaps TRBD1 (5 bases). Per germline, CDR1 MNHEY and CDR2 SMNVEV (reference sequence). CDR3 length: 12 amino acids. Trimming took 3 bases from V and 13 from J, leaving 12 bases between them.

Remarks on this clone: Different DNA sequences within this sample yield the same CDR3. The chain uses TRBV24-1 and TRBJ1-2, with 7 bases aligning to TRBD1. Germline V gives CDR1 KGHDR, CDR2 SFDVKD. The V segment lost 6 bases and the J segment 4 bases; nucleotides outside the gene matches: 1. The CDR3 contains 12 residues. The CDR3 region has the DNA TGTGCCACCAGTAGGGACAGCTATGGCTACACCTTC. The encoded protein is CATSRDSYGYTF.

The genes are TRBV25-1 and TRBJ2-1; 7 bases map to TRBD2. Germline V gene lookup returns CDR1 MGHDK and CDR2 SYGVNS. The V segment lost 1 base and the J segment 0 bases; nucleotides outside the gene matches: 3. The CDR3 covers 16 residues. The CDR3 protein is CASSEWGGSSYNEQFF. CDR3 sequence (DNA): TGTGCCAGCAGTGAATGGGGGGGAAGCTCCTACAATGAGCAGTTCTTC.

This rearrangement joins TRBV30 to TRBJ1-4; perhaps TRBD1 as D (5 bases). Germline V lookup: CDR1 GTSNPN, CDR2 SVGIG (reference sequence). CDR3 length equals 14 residues. V lost 1 base, J lost 4 bases, and 10 bases lay in between. The CDR3 spells CAWSGGSYNEKLFF. In nucleotides, the CDR3 is TGTGCCTGGAGTGGGGGCAGTTATAATGAAAAACTGTTTTTT.